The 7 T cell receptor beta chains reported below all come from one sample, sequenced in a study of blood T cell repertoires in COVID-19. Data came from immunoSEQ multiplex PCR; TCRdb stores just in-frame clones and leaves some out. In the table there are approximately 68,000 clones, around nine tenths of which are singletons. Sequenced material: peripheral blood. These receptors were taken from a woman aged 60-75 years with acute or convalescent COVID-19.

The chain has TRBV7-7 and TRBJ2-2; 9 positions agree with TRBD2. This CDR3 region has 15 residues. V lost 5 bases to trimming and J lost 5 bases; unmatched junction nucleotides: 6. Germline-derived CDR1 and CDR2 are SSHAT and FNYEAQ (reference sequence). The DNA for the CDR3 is TGTGCCAGCAGCATGACGCGGGGGGGGACCGGGGAGCTGTTTTTT. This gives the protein CASSMTRGGTGELFF. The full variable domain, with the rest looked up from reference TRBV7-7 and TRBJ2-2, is GAGVSQSPRYKVTKRGQDVTLRCDPISSHATLYWYQQALGQGPEFLTYFNYEAQPDKSGLPSDRFSAERPEGSISTLTIQRTEQRDSAMYRCASSMTRGGTGELFFGEGSRLTVL.

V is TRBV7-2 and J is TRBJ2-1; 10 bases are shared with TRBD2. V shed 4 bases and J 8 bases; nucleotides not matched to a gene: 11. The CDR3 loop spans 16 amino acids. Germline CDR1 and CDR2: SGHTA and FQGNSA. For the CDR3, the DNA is TGTGCCAGCAGCTCGGTCCCTAGCGGGGGAGTCGATGAGCAGTTCTTC. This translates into CASSSVPSGGVDEQFF. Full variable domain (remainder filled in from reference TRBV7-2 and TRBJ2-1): GAGVSQSPSNKVTEKGKDVELRCDPISGHTALYWYRQSLGQGLEFLIYFQGNSAPDKSGLPSDRFSAERTGGSVSTLTIQRTQQEDSAVYLCASSSVPSGGVDEQFFGPGTRLTVL.

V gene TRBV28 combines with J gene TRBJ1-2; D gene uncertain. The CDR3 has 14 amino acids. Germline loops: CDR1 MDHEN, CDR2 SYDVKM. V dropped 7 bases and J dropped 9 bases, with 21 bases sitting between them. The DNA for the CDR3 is TGTGCCAGCACTACTGAAGTGGGGTCGGGGAGCTACACCTTC. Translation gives CASTTEVGSGSYTF.

In nucleotides, the CDR3 is TGCGCCAGCAGCTTGCGACCAGCTAGCGGGGGATTGGAGACCCAGTACTTC. Translating gives CASSLRPASGGLETQYF. The chain employs TRBV5-1 and TRBJ2-5; TRBD2 matches 10 bases. J lost 5 bases, V lost 1 base, and 11 bases had no gene match. The CDR3 has 17 amino acids. Germline CDR1 reads SGHRS; CDR2 reads YFSETQ. The variable domain in full, with the rest retrieved from reference TRBV5-1 and TRBJ2-5, is KAGVTQTPRYLIKTRGQQVTLSCSPISGHRSVSWYQQTPGQGLQFLFEYFSETQRNKGNFPGRFSGRQFSNSRSEMNVSTLELGDSALYLCASSLRPASGGLETQYFGPGTRLLVL.

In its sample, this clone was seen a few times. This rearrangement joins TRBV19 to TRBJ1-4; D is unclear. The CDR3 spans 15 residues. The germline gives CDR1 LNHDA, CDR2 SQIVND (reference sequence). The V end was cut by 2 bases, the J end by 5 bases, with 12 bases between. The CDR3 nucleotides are TGTGCCAGTAGTATATTGGGCAGTCTCAATGAAAAACTGTTTTTT. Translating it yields CASSILGSLNEKLFF.

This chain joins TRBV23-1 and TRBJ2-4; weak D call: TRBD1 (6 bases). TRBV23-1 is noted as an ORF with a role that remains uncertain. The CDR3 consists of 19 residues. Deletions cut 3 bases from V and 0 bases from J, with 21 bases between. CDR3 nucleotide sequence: TGCGCCAGCAGTCACCCCCCACAGGGTCTGGCTGTAGCCAAAAACATTCAGTACTTC. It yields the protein CASSHPPQGLAVAKNIQYF.

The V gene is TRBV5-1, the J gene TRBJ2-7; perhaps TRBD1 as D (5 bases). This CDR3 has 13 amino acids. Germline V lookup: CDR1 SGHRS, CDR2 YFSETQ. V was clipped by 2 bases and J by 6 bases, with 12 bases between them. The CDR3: CASSFMTDGEQYF. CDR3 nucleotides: TGCGCCAGCAGCTTCATGACAGACGGCGAGCAGTACTTC.